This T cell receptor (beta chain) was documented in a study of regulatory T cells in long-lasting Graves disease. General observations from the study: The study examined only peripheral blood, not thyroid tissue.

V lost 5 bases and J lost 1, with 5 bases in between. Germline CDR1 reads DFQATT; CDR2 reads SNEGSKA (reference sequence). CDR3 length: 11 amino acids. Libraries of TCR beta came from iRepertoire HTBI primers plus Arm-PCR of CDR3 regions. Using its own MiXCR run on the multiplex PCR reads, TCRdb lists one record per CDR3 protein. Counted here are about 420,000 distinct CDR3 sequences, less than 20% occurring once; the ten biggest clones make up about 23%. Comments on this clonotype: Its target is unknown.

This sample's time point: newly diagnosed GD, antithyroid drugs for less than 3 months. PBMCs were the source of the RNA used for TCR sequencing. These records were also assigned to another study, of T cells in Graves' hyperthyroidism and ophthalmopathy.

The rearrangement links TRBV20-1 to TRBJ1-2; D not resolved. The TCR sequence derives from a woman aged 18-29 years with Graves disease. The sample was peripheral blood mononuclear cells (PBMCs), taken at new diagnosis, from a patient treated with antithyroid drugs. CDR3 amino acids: CSAAYNYGYTF. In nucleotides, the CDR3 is TGCAGTGCTGCTTATAACTATGGCTACACCTTC.